This T cell receptor (beta chain) was observed in a study of blood T cell repertoires in COVID-19. For the study at large: Samples came from the United States, Italy and Spain, spanning acute and convalescent COVID-19. PBMCs, B-cell-depleted T cells, or T cells provided the cDNA or gDNA that made up the material.

The CDR3 consists of 16 residues. Per germline, CDR1 WNHNN and CDR2 SYGVQD (reference sequence). The V end lost 0 bases, the J end lost 1 base, and 9 bases lay between the germline ends. Repertoires were generated with immunoSEQ multiplex PCR, while TCRdb's copy carries only in-frame clones and drops some. The sample includes about 160,000 clones, 85% seen only once; the top ten take roughly 3%. The sequenced material came from peripheral blood. The source of this sequence is a human donor with acute or convalescent COVID-19. The donor label of this sample is uncertain. V and J are TRBV10-1 and TRBJ2-2; D perhaps matches TRBD2 (6 bases). In DNA, the CDR3 is TGCGCCAGCAGTGAGTCGTGGGGGGAGAACACCGGGGAGCTGTTTTTT. Protein product: CASSESWGENTGELFF.